These 26 T cell receptor beta chains share one sample of origin, sequenced in a study of beta chain features in type 1 diabetes. The sequenced template was cDNA made from the entire isolated RNA. TCRdb's table, derived via immunoSEQ multiplex PCR, lists solely in-frame clones and lacks some. The sample comprises about 320,000 clones, 11% to 15% of which are singletons, and over 5.5% rests with the top ten. Input material: central memory CD4+ T cells from blood. Receptor source: a man younger than 45 in good health.

As concerns this clone: This same CDR3 is encoded by further DNA sequences in the sample. This sequence joins TRBV4-3 and TRBJ2-3; possible D gene TRBD2, 6 bases. The V end was cut by 0 bases, the J end by 6 bases, with 7 bases between. This CDR3 is built from 13 residues. Per the germline V gene, CDR1 is LGHNA and CDR2 is YSLEER. CDR3 residues: CASSQDGGDTQYF. In DNA, the CDR3 is TGCGCCAGCAGCCAAGACGGGGGTGATACGCAGTATTTT.

There are a few counts of this clone. This chain links TRBV7-3 with TRBJ2-1; TRBD2 agrees at 8 bases. The CDR3 is made up of 18 amino acids. V dropped 3 bases and J dropped 5; count of bases not matched to a gene: 15. Per germline, CDR1 SGHTA and CDR2 FQGTGA. The CDR3, as DNA: TGTGCCAGCAGCTTCGTGGGAACAGGGACTAGTGGGCACAATGAGCAGTTCTTC. Its translation: CASSFVGTGTSGHNEQFF. The full variable domain, its missing parts supplied by reference TRBV7-3 and TRBJ2-1, is GAGVSQTPSNKVTEKGKYVELRCDPISGHTALYWYRQSLGQGPEFLIYFQGTGAADDSGLPNDRFFAVRPEGSVSTLKIQRTERGDSAVYLCASSFVGTGTSGHNEQFFGPGTRLTVL.

This clone has only a few counts. V usage is TRBV27 and J usage is TRBJ2-3; D gene ambiguous. Germline lookup yields CDR1 MNHEY and CDR2 SMNVEV (reference sequence). With 1 base removed from V and 0 bases from J, the gap between germline ends came to 8 bases. The length of the CDR3 is 15 residues. Here the CDR3 DNA reads TGTGCCAGCAGTTTATTAAGTTTTAGCACAGATACGCAGTATTTT. Protein product: CASSLLSFSTDTQYF.

This clone has a handful of counts. The chain carries TRBV5-1 and TRBJ2-1; D possibly matches TRBD1 or TRBD2 (5 bases each). Germline values: CDR1 SGHRS, CDR2 YFSETQ. Trimming cost V 4 bases and J 10 bases, with 21 bases left between them. The CDR3 loop spans 15 amino acids. The CDR3 nucleotides read TGCGCCAGCAGCCGGGGACCAAAAGGCCAAAACGAGCAGTTCTTC. This translates into CASSRGPKGQNEQFF.

This chain links TRBV19 with TRBJ2-1; D possibly corresponds to TRBD2 (6 bases). V was cut by 3 bases and J by 2 bases, with 11 bases left in between. The CDR3 sequence is 15 residues long. Germline values: CDR1 LNHDA, CDR2 SQIVND (reference sequence). The CDR3 protein is CASSISGAAYNEQFF. The CDR3 DNA sequence: TGTGCCAGTAGTATCTCGGGAGCGGCCTACAATGAGCAGTTCTTC.

This clone turned up a few times. This rearrangement joins TRBV5-4 to TRBJ2-6, with D hard to call. V dropped 0 bases and J dropped 1 base, with 5 bases sitting between them. The germline V gene encodes CDR1 SGHNT and CDR2 YYREEE (reference sequence). The CDR3 has 15 residues. The CDR3 nucleotides read TGTGCCAGCAGCTTGGCTTTATCTGGGGCCAACGTCCTGACTTTC. Its translation is CASSLALSGANVLTF.

The chain is built from TRBV30 and TRBJ1-1; possible D gene TRBD1, 6 bases. Per germline, CDR1 GTSNPN and CDR2 SVGIG (reference sequence). With 0 bases removed from V and 4 bases from J, the gap between germline ends came to 18 bases. The CDR3 runs to 16 residues. The CDR3 region is CAWSVLGAGLITEAFF. The DNA of the CDR3 is TGTGCCTGGAGTGTACTGGGGGCAGGGCTCATCACTGAAGCTTTCTTT.

The chain links TRBV5-1 to TRBJ1-5; the D gene is possibly TRBD1 (6 bases). Germline CDR1 reads SGHRS; CDR2 reads YFSETQ. V lost 0 bases, J lost 0 bases, and 7 bases lay in between. CDR3 length: 15 amino acids. DNA for the CDR3: TGCGCCAGCAGCTTGGCAGGGGATAGCAATCAGCCCCAGCATTTT. This codes for CASSLAGDSNQPQHF.

This clone was counted only a few times. V usage is TRBV11-2 and J usage is TRBJ2-7, with D possibly matching TRBD1 (5 bases). V was shortened by 1 base and J by 4 bases, with 8 bases between the two germline ends. There are 13 residues in the CDR3. Germline loops: CDR1 SGHAT, CDR2 FQNNGV. DNA of the CDR3: TGTGCCAGCAGCTTAGGAGACAGTTACGAGCAGTACGTC. The encoded protein is CASSLGDSYEQYV.

This sequence joins TRBV6-1 and TRBJ1-1; D is unresolved. Looked up from germline, CDR1 is MNHNS and CDR2 is SASEGT. Deletions cut 1 base from V and 5 bases from J, with 14 bases between. The CDR3 sequence is 15 residues long. The DNA for the CDR3 is TGTGCCAGCAGTGAAGGGTTATTTCTGGGGACTGAAGCTTTCTTT. Its protein is CASSEGLFLGTEAFF.

This clone has just a few counts. The rearrangement uses TRBV7-6 and TRBJ2-2; D is tentatively TRBD1 or TRBD2 (5 bases each). Germline V CDR1 and CDR2: SGHVS, FNYEAQ. The length of the CDR3 is 16 residues. V was shortened by 5 bases and J by 1 base, with 14 bases between the two germline ends. CDR3 nucleotides: TGTGCCAGCAGCCCCAGAGGGGCCAAGAACACCGGGGAGCTGTTTTTT. Translating gives CASSPRGAKNTGELFF. The complete variable domain, with remaining parts taken from reference TRBV7-6 and TRBJ2-2, reads GAGVSQSPRYKVTKRGQDVALRCDPISGHVSLYWYRQALGQGPEFLTYFNYEAQQDKSGLPNDRFSAERPEGSISTLTIQRTEQRDSAMYRCASSPRGAKNTGELFFGEGSRLTVL.

In this sample, this clone turned up a few times. V gene TRBV7-2 combines with J gene TRBJ1-1, with D unresolved. Germline-derived CDR1 and CDR2 are SGHTA and FQGNSA. V gave up 5 bases and J gave up 1 base, with 8 bases separating them. The CDR3 is made up of 13 amino acids. Here the CDR3 reads CASSATRNTEAFF. DNA of the CDR3: TGTGCCAGCAGCGCAACACGGAACACTGAAGCTTTCTTT.

The chain employs TRBV10-3 and TRBJ1-1; D possibly corresponds to TRBD1 (6 bases). The germline V gene has CDR1 ENHRY and CDR2 SYGVKD. CDR3 length: 11 residues. V lost 10 bases and J lost 7, with 13 bases in between. CDR3 nucleotides: TGTGCCAGCTCCAGGGGTTATGAAGCTTTCTTT. The encoded protein is CASSRGYEAFF.

This clone was found a few times. The rearrangement links TRBV18 to TRBJ2-1; 13 bases line up with TRBD2. The CDR3 covers 16 residues. Unmatched junction bases numbered 8, after V lost 3 bases and J lost 9 bases. Germline values: CDR1 KGHSH, CDR2 LQKENI. CDR3 sequence reads: CASSPPGLAGMGEQFF. The CDR3 bases are TGTGCCAGCTCACCGCCGGGACTAGCGGGAATGGGTGAGCAGTTCTTC.

The chain recombines TRBV7-9 with TRBJ2-1; 9 positions match TRBD2. Germline V gene lookup returns CDR1 SEHNR and CDR2 FQNEAQ (reference sequence). The V and J ends lost 1 base and 9 bases, in that order; junction bases with no gene match: 7. This CDR3 is built from 15 residues. The CDR3 loop is CASSLVSGRYFEQFF. CDR3 coding DNA: TGTGCCAGCAGCTTAGTTAGCGGGAGATATTTTGAGCAGTTCTTC.

The chain uses TRBV27 and TRBJ1-5; D possibly corresponds to TRBD1 (5 bases). The CDR3 covers 18 residues. With 8 bases removed from V and 0 bases from J, the gap between germline ends came to 23 bases. The V gene's germline CDR1 is MNHEY and CDR2 SMNVEV (reference sequence). The CDR3 protein is CASRPGTPVRNSNQPQHF. In DNA, the CDR3 is TGTGCCAGCCGCCCCGGGACCCCAGTCCGCAATAGCAATCAGCCCCAGCATTTT.

The chain joins TRBV7-8 to TRBJ1-5, with D perhaps matching TRBD1 (5 bases). Germline CDR1 and CDR2: SGHVS and FQNEAQ. V dropped 5 bases and J dropped 5 bases, with 13 bases sitting between them. This CDR3 contains 14 residues. The DNA for the CDR3 is TGTGCCAGCAGCCTGGGACCCCGGGATCAGCCCCAGCATTTT. This translates into CASSLGPRDQPQHF.

V and J are TRBV2 and TRBJ2-2; 10 nucleotides align to TRBD2. CDR1 and CDR2 (germline): SNHLY, FYNNEI. The CDR3 length is 15 residues. Trimming cost V 6 bases and J 3 bases; bases outside gene matches: 4. The CDR3 coding sequence is TGTGCCAGCAGGGCCGGGACTAGCGACACCGGGGAGCTGTTTTTT. Translation gives CASRAGTSDTGELFF.

CDR3 nucleotides: TGCAGCGTTGGCTATCGACTAGCGGGAGCCACAGATACGCAGTATTTT. Translating it yields CSVGYRLAGATDTQYF. The rearrangement joins TRBV29-1 to TRBJ2-3; 12 bases agree with TRBD2. Per germline, CDR1 SQVTM and CDR2 ANQGSEA. The CDR3 extends over 16 amino acids. Trimming cost V 4 bases and J 2 bases; bases outside gene matches: 7.

This clone was recorded at least ten times. The chain joins TRBV10-3 to TRBJ2-3, with 7 bases that match TRBD2. V shed 7 bases, J shed 2 bases, and the junction held 6 bases outside the gene matches. The CDR3 spans 14 residues. CDR1 is ENHRY, CDR2 SYGVKD, per germline. In nucleotides, the CDR3 is TGTGCCATCAAGACGGGAGGCATCACAGATACGCAGTATTTT. Translated: CAIKTGGITDTQYF.

V and J are TRBV4-3 and TRBJ1-3; no definite D call. Per the germline V gene, CDR1 is LGHNA and CDR2 is YSLEER. CDR3 length: 16 residues. V was shortened by 0 bases and J by 4 bases, with 13 bases between the two germline ends. The CDR3 spells CASSQDSPGFGNTIYF. As DNA, the CDR3 is TGCGCCAGCAGCCAAGATAGCCCGGGCTTCGGAAACACCATATATTTT.

The rearrangement links TRBV25-1 to TRBJ2-5; 7 positions agree with TRBD1. V lost 8 bases and J lost 0; bases outside the gene matches: 6. Germline values: CDR1 MGHDK, CDR2 SYGVNS. This CDR3 region has 14 residues. The DNA for the CDR3 is TGTGCCAGCGGGGGACAGCCAAACCAAGAGACCCAGTACTTC. Its protein is CASGGQPNQETQYF.

This clone was seen just once. The V and J genes are TRBV7-3 and TRBJ2-1, with D possibly TRBD2 on 5 matching bases. Per the germline V gene, CDR1 is SGHTA and CDR2 is FQGTGA. Trimming removed 2 bases at V and 0 bases at J, with 26 bases between. The CDR3 has 21 residues. The CDR3 here is CASSLSPVLRTGSRSYNEQFF. CDR3 in DNA: TGTGCCAGCAGCTTATCCCCCGTTCTTCGGACGGGGAGCCGCTCCTACAATGAGCAGTTCTTC.

There are many counts of this clone. V usage is TRBV10-3 and J usage is TRBJ1-5; D gene uncertain. Germline V CDR1 and CDR2: ENHRY, SYGVKD. The CDR3 has 15 residues. The V end lost 3 bases, the J end lost 2 bases, and 11 bases lay between the germline ends. CDR3 sequence: CAISDVGRGNQPQHF. The CDR3 bases are TGTGCCATCAGTGATGTGGGAAGGGGCAATCAGCCCCAGCATTTT.

This clone occurred a few times. The chain is built from TRBV7-2 and TRBJ2-2, with TRBD2 matching 8 bases. CDR1 and CDR2 (germline): SGHTA, FQGNSA. After removal of 5 bases from V and 1 base from J, the junction contained 12 bases not matched to a gene. This CDR3 spans 18 amino acids. The CDR3 sequence: CASSRAPGGRWNTGELFF. CDR3 coding DNA: TGTGCCAGCAGCCGAGCGCCCGGCGGGAGGTGGAACACCGGGGAGCTGTTTTTT.

This clone was seen a few times. The CDR3 DNA is TGTGCCAGCAGCTTAGGTTCGGGGCGGCGGAACACCGGGGAGCTGTTTTTT. Translating gives CASSLGSGRRNTGELFF. The chain carries TRBV13 and TRBJ2-2; D tentatively fits TRBD1 or TRBD2 (5 bases each). The V gene lost 0 bases and the J gene lost 1 base, with 12 bases spanning the gap. The CDR3 is made up of 17 amino acids. Germline values: CDR1 PRHDT, CDR2 FYEKMQ (reference sequence).